This TCR beta chain was recovered during a study of PD-1 blockade in mismatch repair-deficient tumors. Findings and limits, study-wide: Tumor-resident clones, often absent from pretreatment blood, expanded after pembrolizumab and then contracted.

Assay used: immunoSEQ multiplex PCR; TCRdb lists only in-frame clones, some missing. Among tens of thousands of clones, around 80% were seen once, and the ten largest hold 3% to 3.5%. The CDR3 covers 18 residues. Unmatched junction bases numbered 6, after V lost 3 bases and J lost 0 bases. The germline gives CDR1 LNHDA, CDR2 SQIVND (reference sequence). In regard to this clone: Its antigen remains unknown.

Every patient had mismatch repair deficiency by PCR or immunohistochemistry. The TCR-sequenced patients were a few responders to pembrolizumab. Sequences were derived from PBMCs, sampled 6 weeks after starting pembrolizumab. The V call is TRBV19, the J call TRBJ2-1; 12 bases agree with TRBD2. This receptor was identified in an adult with mismatch repair-deficient cancer. CDR3: CASSMGLAGLSSYNEQFF. The CDR3 nucleotides are TGTGCCAGTAGTATGGGACTAGCGGGCTTAAGCTCCTACAATGAGCAGTTCTTC.